This entry describes one T cell receptor beta chain. Its cognate antigen is unknown. Possible read error: a much larger clone is one base away. Other DNA sequences of this sample code for an identical CDR3. TCRdb re-analyzed the PCR reads through MiXCR. The sample lists some 33,000 clones, 7.4% occurring once. The record originates from a study of metastatic and nonmetastatic thyroid tumors. Patients were all untreated before their thyroid surgery. Findings and caveats of the study: In blood and tumor, TCR beta diversity was reportedly significantly higher in malignant thyroid tumors than in benign nodules.

Sequencing was carried out using blood. The TCR was taken from a female donor with papillary thyroid cancer or a benign thyroid nodule (not recorded which). Some clones in this sample may be carry-over from other donors' samples.

This chain's CDR3 is CSASPMTSGGHNEQFF. DNA of the CDR3: TGCAGTGCTAGCCCCATGACTAGCGGGGGTCACAATGAGCAGTTCTTC. V usage is TRBV20-1 and J usage is TRBJ2-1; 12 nucleotides agree with TRBD2. Germline loops: CDR1 DFQATT, CDR2 SNEGSKA (reference sequence). The CDR3 covers 16 residues. V gave up 3 bases and J gave up 5 bases; unmatched junction bases: 8.